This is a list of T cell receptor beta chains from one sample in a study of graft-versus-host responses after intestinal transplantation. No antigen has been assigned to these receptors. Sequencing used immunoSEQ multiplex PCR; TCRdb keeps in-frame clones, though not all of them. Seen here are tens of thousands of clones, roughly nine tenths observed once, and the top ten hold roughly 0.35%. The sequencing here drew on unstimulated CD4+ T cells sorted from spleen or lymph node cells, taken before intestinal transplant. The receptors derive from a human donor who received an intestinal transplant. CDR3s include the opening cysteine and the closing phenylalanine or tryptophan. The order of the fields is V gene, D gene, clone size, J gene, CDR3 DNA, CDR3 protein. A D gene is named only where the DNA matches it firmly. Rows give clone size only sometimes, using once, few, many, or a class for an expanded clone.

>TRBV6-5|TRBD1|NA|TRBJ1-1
TGTGCCAGCAGCCGGGACAGGGACCAAGGGTTTGAAGCTTTCTTT
CASSRDRDQGFEAFF
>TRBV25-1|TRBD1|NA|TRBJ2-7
TGTGCCAGCATCGGGGACAGCTCCTACGAGCAGTACTTC
CASIGDSSYEQYF
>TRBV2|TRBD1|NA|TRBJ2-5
TGTGCCAGCAGTGAGAGTAGGACAGGCCAAGAGACCCAGTACTTC
CASSESRTGQETQYF
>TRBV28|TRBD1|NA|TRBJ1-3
TGTGCCAGCAGTACTTCAGGACAGGGGGCTGGAAACACCATATATTTT
CASSTSGQGAGNTIYF
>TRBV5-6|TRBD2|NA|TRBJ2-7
TGTGCCAGCAGCTTCGGACTAGCGGGCTATACGGAGATCGGGCAGTACTTC
CASSFGLAGYTEIGQYF
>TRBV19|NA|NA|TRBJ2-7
TGTGCCAGTAGTACGACCTCCGGAGGTGACGAGCAGTACTTC
CASSTTSGGDEQYF
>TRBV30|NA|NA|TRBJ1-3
TGTGCCTGGAGTGTACGCACAGGGAGCAACACCATATATTTT
CAWSVRTGSNTIYF
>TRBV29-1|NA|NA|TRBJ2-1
TGCAGCCTGGACTCACAACGAGGTGAGCAGTTCTTC
CSLDSQRGEQFF
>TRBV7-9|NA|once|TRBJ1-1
TGTGCCAGCAGCTTAGCGACATATGAAGCTTTCTTT
CASSLATYEAFF
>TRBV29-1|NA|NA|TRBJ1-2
TGCAGCGTTCAAAGGGACAAGGCTTCGAAGGGCTACACCTTC
CSVQRDKASKGYTF
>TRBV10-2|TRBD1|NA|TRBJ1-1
TGCGCCAGCAGTGTAGACAGGGGGATGGACACTGAAGCTTTCTTT
CASSVDRGMDTEAFF
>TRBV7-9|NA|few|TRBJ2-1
TGTGCCAGCAGCCTCACCCAGGGTTCGAATGAGCAGTTCTTC
CASSLTQGSNEQFF
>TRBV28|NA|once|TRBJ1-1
TGTGCCAGCAGTTTATCCTCCCCCCGGGGGACCACTGAAGCTTTCTTT
CASSLSSPRGTTEAFF
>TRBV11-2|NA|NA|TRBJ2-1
TGTGCCAGCAGCTTACTAGCGACTTACAATGAGCAGTTCTTC
CASSLLATYNEQFF
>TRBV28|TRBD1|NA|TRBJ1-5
TGTGCCAGCCGAAAGAAGGGGGCTGGGAATCAGCCCCAGCATTTT
CASRKKGAGNQPQHF
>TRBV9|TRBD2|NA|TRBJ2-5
TGTGCCAGCAGCCCCCGGGACTATCAAGAGACCCAGTACTTC
CASSPRDYQETQYF
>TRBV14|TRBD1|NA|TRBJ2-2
TGTGCCAGCAGCCTGAGGACAGGGTTTACCGGGGAGCTGTTTTTT
CASSLRTGFTGELFF
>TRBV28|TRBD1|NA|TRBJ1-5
TGTGCCAGCAGTTTTAGGACAGGGACGCAGCCCCAGCATTTT
CASSFRTGTQPQHF
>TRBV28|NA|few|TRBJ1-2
TGTGCCAGCAGTGCAGGGCACTATGGCTACACCTTC
CASSAGHYGYTF
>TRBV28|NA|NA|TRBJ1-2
TGTGCCAGCAGTTACCCCGGGCAGGGATCATATGGCTACACCTTC
CASSYPGQGSYGYTF
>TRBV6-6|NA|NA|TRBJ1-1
TGTGCCAGCGGGACGCAGGGGGAAGCTTTCTTT
CASGTQGEAFF
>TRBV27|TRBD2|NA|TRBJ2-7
TGTGCCAGCAGTTCCGTTCTAGCGGGAGTGCCCTACGAGCAGTACTTC
CASSSVLAGVPYEQYF
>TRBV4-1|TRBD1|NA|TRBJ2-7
TGCGCCAGCAGCCAACCGACAGGGGCGAACTACGAGCAGTACTTC
CASSQPTGANYEQYF
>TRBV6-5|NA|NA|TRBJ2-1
TGTGCCAGCAGTTACTCCCAGGTCAACAATGAGCAGTTCTTC
CASSYSQVNNEQFF
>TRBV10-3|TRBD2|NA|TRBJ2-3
TGTGCCATCAGGACTAGCCGTCTGGGAGTAACAGATACGCAGTATTTT
CAIRTSRLGVTDTQYF
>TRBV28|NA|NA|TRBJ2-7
TGTGCCAGCACTAAAACCTACGAGCAGTACTTC
CASTKTYEQYF
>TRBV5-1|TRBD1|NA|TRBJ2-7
TGCGCCAGCAGCCCCTTGACAGGGTCCTACGAGCAGTACTTC
CASSPLTGSYEQYF
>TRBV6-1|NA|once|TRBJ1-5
TGTGCCAGCACCCTACAAACAGTGAATCAGCCCCAGCATTTT
CASTLQTVNQPQHF
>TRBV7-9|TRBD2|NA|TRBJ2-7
TGTGCCAGCAGCTCCCTGGGGGGAGGGAGGAACGAGCAGTACTTC
CASSSLGGGRNEQYF
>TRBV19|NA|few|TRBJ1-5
TGTGCCAGTAGTATGGGGCAGGGAATCAATCAGCCCCAGCATTTT
CASSMGQGINQPQHF
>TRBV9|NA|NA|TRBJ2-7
TGTGCCAGCAGCGTAGGGGACATGAAAAACGAGCAGTACTTC
CASSVGDMKNEQYF
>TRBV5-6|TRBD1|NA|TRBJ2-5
TGTGCCAGCAGCTCGGTAGGGACAGGTCAAGAGACCCAGTACTTC
CASSSVGTGQETQYF
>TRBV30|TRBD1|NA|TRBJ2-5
TGTGCCTGGAGTAGGTCAGGGGGAGAGACCCAGTACTTC
CAWSRSGGETQYF
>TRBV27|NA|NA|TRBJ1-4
TGTGCCAGCAGTTTTAGCAGGGCAACTAATGAAAAACTGTTTTTT
CASSFSRATNEKLFF
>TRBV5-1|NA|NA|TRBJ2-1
TGCGCCAGCAGCCTCCCAGGGGCCAGCTCCTACAATGAGCAGTTCTTC
CASSLPGASSYNEQFF
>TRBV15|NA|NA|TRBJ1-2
TGTGCCACCAGCGGGATCCCCGGGGCAGGGGTTAACTATGGCTACACCTTC
CATSGIPGAGVNYGYTF
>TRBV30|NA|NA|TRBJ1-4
TGTGCCTGGAGTGTAAGGGGACTTAATGAAAAACTGTTTTTT
CAWSVRGLNEKLFF
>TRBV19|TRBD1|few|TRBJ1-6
TGTGCCAGTAGTGCGACAGGGGGAAATTCACCCCTCCACTTT
CASSATGGNSPLHF
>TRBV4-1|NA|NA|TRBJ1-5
TGCGCCAGCAGCCAATATCCGGCGACAGGCACTGCCGACGGACGTCAGCCCCAGCATTTT
CASSQYPATGTADGRQPQHF
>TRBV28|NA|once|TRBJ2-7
TGTGCCAGCAGGACCGACAGAGCCTTAGCGGCCTTTGACTACGAGCAGTACTTC
CASRTDRALAAFDYEQYF
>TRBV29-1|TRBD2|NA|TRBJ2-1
TGCAGCGTTGTACCTAGCGGGGGGTACAATGAGCAGTTCTTC
CSVVPSGGYNEQFF
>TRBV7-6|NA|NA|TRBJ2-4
TGTGCCAGCAGCCCCCGTAGATCGGGGGTAAACATTCAGTACTTC
CASSPRRSGVNIQYF
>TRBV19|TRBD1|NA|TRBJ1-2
TGTGCCAGTAGTATGACAGGGGGCGATGGTGGCTACACCTTC
CASSMTGGDGGYTF
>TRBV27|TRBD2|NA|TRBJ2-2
TGTGCCAGGAAGTGGGCGGGAGAGCATGTCGGGGAGCTGTTTTTT
CARKWAGEHVGELFF
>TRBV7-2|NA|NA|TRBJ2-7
TGTGCCAGCAGCTTAAAGCCAGGGTCCTACGAGCAGTACTTC
CASSLKPGSYEQYF
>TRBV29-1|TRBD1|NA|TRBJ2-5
TGCAGCGTGGCAAACCCGGGACAGGGGAGAGGGACCCAGTACTTC
CSVANPGQGRGTQYF
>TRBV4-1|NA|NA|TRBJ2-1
TGCGCCAGCAGCGAGGACTTCTCCTACAATGAGCAGTTCTTC
CASSEDFSYNEQFF
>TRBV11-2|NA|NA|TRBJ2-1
TGTGCCAGCAGCCCAACCCTCTCTGGAGGGTACAATGAGCAGTTCTTC
CASSPTLSGGYNEQFF
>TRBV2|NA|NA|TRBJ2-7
TGTGCCAGCAGCCCTGGCGGTTACGAGCAGTACTTC
CASSPGGYEQYF